Each of the 11 T cell receptor beta chains below was sequenced from the same sample in a study of T cell changes during pregnancy in multiple sclerosis. Produced via immunoSEQ multiplex PCR; TCRdb's table is partial and in-frame only. The data show approximately 41,000 clones, about 90% seen once. Specimen: CD4+ T cells from peripheral blood mononuclear cells, collected in the second trimester of pregnancy. Source of these receptors: a female donor with multiple sclerosis, enrolled in a pregnancy study.

This chain links TRBV2 with TRBJ1-2; D call uncertain. CDR1 and CDR2 from the germline V gene are SNHLY and FYNNEI. There are 13 residues in the CDR3. V shed 3 bases and J shed 9 bases, with 14 bases lying between them. The CDR3, as DNA: TGTGCCAGCAGTGACACCCTGCCTAGGAGCTACACCTTC. Translation: CASSDTLPRSYTF.

The chain carries TRBV30 and TRBJ1-3; TRBD1 might be the D (5 bases). V was clipped by 3 bases and J by 3 bases, with 12 bases between them. Germline V gives CDR1 GTSNPN, CDR2 SVGIG (reference sequence). The CDR3 spans 14 residues. The CDR3 coding sequence is TGTGCCTGGAGCTGGGGGGGGAGTGGAAACACCATATATTTT. It translates to CAWSWGGSGNTIYF.

J is TRBJ2-1 and V is TRBV5-1, with 9 bases matching TRBD2. The CDR3 length is 15 residues. Germline CDR1 SGHRS, CDR2 YFSETQ. Trimming cost V 4 bases and J 8 bases; bases outside gene matches: 10. The CDR3 protein is CASSQEREAYDEQFF. CDR3 DNA sequence: TGCGCCAGCAGCCAAGAGCGGGAGGCCTATGATGAGCAGTTCTTC.

The chain couples TRBV25-1 to TRBJ1-1, with a tentative D call TRBD1 (6 bases). The CDR3 has 14 amino acids. The germline CDR1 and CDR2 sequences are MGHDK and SYGVNS. V was trimmed by 2 bases and J by 4 bases, leaving 11 bases between them. The CDR3 coding sequence is TGTGCCAGCAGTGAAGCCGGGGGGCTCACTGAAGCTTTCTTT. Translated, it gives CASSEAGGLTEAFF.

The gene calls are TRBV7-9 and TRBJ1-3; D is ambiguous. The ends were cut back, 7 bases at V and 0 bases at J, with 7 bases in the middle. CDR3 length: 13 residues. Per the germline V gene, CDR1 is SEHNR and CDR2 is FQNEAQ (reference sequence). CDR3 sequence (DNA): TGTGCCAGCATCCTGAGCTCTGGAAACACCATATATTTT. Encoded protein: CASILSSGNTIYF.

The J gene is TRBJ2-1, the V gene TRBV5-4; TRBD1 matches 9 bases. The V gene end was trimmed by 2 bases and the J gene end by 7 bases; junction bases not matched to a gene: 4. Germline CDR1 reads SGHNT; CDR2 reads YYREEE (reference sequence). This CDR3 spans 14 amino acids. The CDR3 spells CASSFGTGLNEQFF. CDR3 nucleotides: TGTGCCAGCAGCTTTGGGACAGGGCTGAATGAGCAGTTCTTC.

The rearrangement uses TRBV19 and TRBJ2-1; 13 nucleotides line up with TRBD2. There are 15 residues in the CDR3. V gave up 6 bases and J gave up 7 bases; unmatched junction bases: 6. Per the germline V gene, CDR1 is LNHDA and CDR2 is SQIVND (reference sequence). CDR3 region: CASRTSGRAENEQFF. As DNA, the CDR3 is TGTGCCAGTAGAACTAGCGGGAGGGCGGAAAATGAGCAGTTCTTC.

The genes are TRBV2 and TRBJ2-3; TRBD1 is a possible D gene (5 bases). Trimming took off 2 bases at V and 4 bases at J, with 13 bases between the two ends. Germline CDR1 SNHLY, CDR2 FYNNEI. The CDR3 spans 15 residues. CDR3 bases: TGTGCCAGCAGTGAATCGAGAACAGGAGCAGATACGCAGTATTTT. It is translated as CASSESRTGADTQYF. The complete variable domain, with remaining parts taken from reference TRBV2 and TRBJ2-3, reads EPEVTQTPSHQVTQMGQEVILRCVPISNHLYFYWYRQILGQKVEFLVSFYNNEISEKSEIFDDQFSVERPDGSNFTLKIRSTKLEDSAMYFCASSESRTGADTQYFGPGTRLTVL.

The gene calls are TRBV4-3 and TRBJ2-2, with D possibly being TRBD1 (6 bases). V was cut by 0 bases and J by 3 bases, with 20 bases left in between. CDR1 is LGHNA and CDR2 is YSLEER in the germline V gene. There are 19 residues in the CDR3. The CDR3 DNA follows: TGCGCCAGCAGCCAAGACCTTAAACACGGGACATTACACACCGGGGAGCTGTTTTTT. As protein: CASSQDLKHGTLHTGELFF.

The sample holds a few counts of this clone. The chain uses TRBV7-9 and TRBJ1-5; D is unresolved. The V and J ends lost 5 bases and 10 bases respectively, with 9 bases between them. Germline-derived CDR1 and CDR2 are SEHNR and FQNEAQ (reference sequence). This CDR3 comprises 11 residues. The chain's CDR3 is CASSLGGPQHF. As DNA, the CDR3 is TGTGCCAGCAGCCTGGGAGGACCCCAGCATTTT.

This chain links TRBV29-1 with TRBJ1-1, with D hard to call. This CDR3 contains 11 residues. The germline V gene encodes CDR1 SQVTM and CDR2 ANQGSEA. V lost 0 bases and J 6 bases, leaving 5 bases between the germline ends. Here the CDR3 DNA reads TGCAGCGTTGAAGACCGAGCTGAAGCTTTCTTT. It specifies CSVEDRAEAFF.